These T cell receptor beta chains were read from a single sample in a study of response to subunit inactivated influenza vaccine. TCRdb analysed the RT-PCR reads with MiXCR anew, one entry per CDR3 protein. The sample yields 750,000 to 850,000 distinct CDR3 sequences, about a fifth seen once. The sequencing used PBMCs from blood, collected 5 days after vaccination. The receptors here all came from a man aged 45-60 years who received an inactivated influenza vaccine. Both conserved end residues are part of each CDR3. The D gene is left open where the match is weak. Not all rows give a size; the values are once, few, many and, for expanded clones, a class.

clone_size	v_call	j_call	d_call	cdr3_nt	cdr3_aa
few	TRBV7-2	TRBJ2-5	-	TGTGCCAGCAGCCCTAATGGCAGGGGAGGGGAGACCCAGTACTTC	CASSPNGRGGETQYF
few	TRBV6-1	TRBJ1-6	TRBD1	TGTGCCAGCAGCACAGGGGATTACTATAATTCACCCCTCCACTTT	CASSTGDYYNSPLHF
-	TRBV10-3	TRBJ1-5	-	TGTGCCATCAGTGGGAGGGGAGGAGGGCAGCCCCAGCATTTT	CAISGRGGGQPQHF
-	TRBV15	TRBJ2-7	-	TGTGCCACCAGCAGAGGAACGAGGAGCTCCTACGAGCAGTACTTC	CATSRGTRSSYEQYF
-	TRBV5-1	TRBJ1-1	TRBD1	TGCGCCAGCAGCTGGGACAGGGGGCCGAACACTGAAGCTTTCTTT	CASSWDRGPNTEAFF
-	TRBV9	TRBJ2-3	TRBD2	TGTGCCAGCAGCGTAGATCCTAGCGGGGTTGGAGATACGCAGTATTTT	CASSVDPSGVGDTQYF
-	TRBV10-2	TRBJ2-1	-	TGCGCCAGCAGGGATCTATACAATGAGCAGTTCTTC	CASRDLYNEQFF
few	TRBV20-1	TRBJ2-2	TRBD1	TGCAGTGCCCAGCCCCAGGGGGAATCCGGGGAGCTGTTTTTT	CSAQPQGESGELFF
few	TRBV12-3/TRBV12-4	TRBJ2-1	-	TGTGCCAGCAGTCTAGAATCCTACAATGAGCAGTTCTTC	CASSLESYNEQFF
-	TRBV7-9	TRBJ2-5	-	TGTGCCAGCAGCTCCTCGTGGCAGGGGAATGGGGAGACCCAGTACTTC	CASSSSWQGNGETQYF
-	TRBV11-3	TRBJ2-2	TRBD1	TGTGCCAGCAGGTCCGGGACAGGGGACACCGGGGAGCTGTTTTTT	CASRSGTGDTGELFF
-	TRBV11-2	TRBJ2-3	TRBD2	TGTGCCAGCAGCTTGATCCGGGGGGAACACCTTAGCACAGATACGCAGTATTTT	CASSLIRGEHLSTDTQYF
-	TRBV12-3/TRBV12-4	TRBJ1-3	-	TGTGCCAGCAGTTACGGGACGTACACCCGTGGAAACACCATATATTTT	CASSYGTYTRGNTIYF
-	TRBV20-1	TRBJ1-4	-	TGCAGTGCTAGAGGGGGCTCAACTAATGAAAAACTGTTTTTT	CSARGGSTNEKLFF
-	TRBV6-1	TRBJ2-3	TRBD2	TGTGCCAGCAGTCCGGGACTAGCGCTCGCTAGCACAGATACGCAGTATTTT	CASSPGLALASTDTQYF
-	TRBV20-1	TRBJ2-7	-	TGCAGTGCTATCCTAAACGAGCAGTACTTC	CSAILNEQYF
few	TRBV12-3/TRBV12-4	TRBJ1-4	-	TGTGCCAGCAGTTCCCGGGACCGGGTTGGTGAAAAACTGTTTTTT	CASSSRDRVGEKLFF
-	TRBV19	TRBJ2-7	-	TGTGCCAGTAGTATCGCAGTTCGGGGCGAGCAGTACTTC	CASSIAVRGEQYF
-	TRBV28	TRBJ2-7	-	TGTGCCAGCAGTTCGGTCGGTCTCTACGAGCAGTACTTC	CASSSVGLYEQYF
-	TRBV10-2	TRBJ2-7	-	TGCGCCAGCAGTGGTGAGGGGAGGTCCTACGAGCAGTACTTC	CASSGEGRSYEQYF
few	TRBV7-3	TRBJ2-7	-	TGTGCCAGCAGCTTAAATAAAGGATACGAGCAGTACTTC	CASSLNKGYEQYF
-	TRBV12-5	TRBJ2-1	-	TGTGCTAGTGGTTTGCGTCGCGGCAGTGAGCAGTTCTTC	CASGLRRGSEQFF
few	TRBV3-1	TRBJ2-2	TRBD1	TGTGCCAGCAGCCAAGTGGACAGGGGTAGGGCCGGGGAGCTGTTTTTT	CASSQVDRGRAGELFF
few	TRBV7-2	TRBJ2-1	-	TGTGCCAGCAGCTTAATTCGTGGGAGCGATGAGCAGTTCTTC	CASSLIRGSDEQFF
few	TRBV5-1	TRBJ2-3	-	TGCGCCAGCAGTGAGGGGGGGCGGGTCACAGATACGCAGTATTTT	CASSEGGRVTDTQYF
-	TRBV16	TRBJ2-7	-	TGTGCCAGCAGCCAATCGCTCGACAGCCGCTACGAGCAGTACTTC	CASSQSLDSRYEQYF
-	TRBV2	TRBJ2-2	-	TGTGCCAGCAGTGAAATGGGCGGGGACACCGGGGAGCTGTTTTTT	CASSEMGGDTGELFF
-	TRBV4-3	TRBJ1-2	-	TGCGCCAGCAGCCAAGAAGCTCCACAGGGAGCTAACTATGGCTACACCTTC	CASSQEAPQGANYGYTF
-	TRBV4-1	TRBJ2-5	TRBD1	TGCGCCAGCAGAAGACAGGGGGCTCAAGAGACCCAGTACTTC	CASRRQGAQETQYF
-	TRBV10-3	TRBJ2-5	-	TGTGCCATCAGTGGTCCGGGGAGCGAGACCCAGTACTTC	CAISGPGSETQYF
few	TRBV6-2/TRBV6-3	TRBJ2-7	TRBD2	TGTGCCAGCAGTGGGACTAGCGGGAACCTCTACGAGCAGTACTTC	CASSGTSGNLYEQYF
-	TRBV28	TRBJ2-3	-	TGTGCCAGCAGTTCCCCCCTTTTGGACCTATATTTT	CASSSPLLDLYF
-	TRBV9	TRBJ2-7	TRBD2	TGTGCCAGCAGCCCCCTCGGACTAGCGGGAGACGAGCAGTACTTC	CASSPLGLAGDEQYF
-	TRBV12-3/TRBV12-4	TRBJ2-1	TRBD2	TGTGCCAGCAGTTTGGCGTCTAGCGGGAGGGCCTACAATGAGCAGTTCTTC	CASSLASSGRAYNEQFF
-	TRBV28	TRBJ1-2	-	TGTGCCAGCAGTGTTAGCACGGACTATGGCTACACCTTC	CASSVSTDYGYTF
many	TRBV5-1	TRBJ2-5	TRBD2	TGCGCCAGCAGCTTGGCCCCTAGCGGGGGCGGGGAGACCCAGTACTTC	CASSLAPSGGGETQYF
-	TRBV28	TRBJ2-6	-	TGTGCCAGCACACCGGCGGGGTCTGGGGCCAACGTCCTGACTTTC	CASTPAGSGANVLTF
few	TRBV15	TRBJ2-7	-	TGTGCCACCAGCAGAGAATGGGGGGCCTACGAGCAGTACTTC	CATSREWGAYEQYF
-	TRBV6-2/TRBV6-3	TRBJ2-3	TRBD2	TGTGCCAGCAGTTACGCGGGAGGATGGTCAGATACGCAGTATTTT	CASSYAGGWSDTQYF
few	TRBV3-1	TRBJ2-5	-	TGTGCCAGCAGCCAAGGGGAAGGCAGGGGAGAGACCCAGTACTTC	CASSQGEGRGETQYF
few	TRBV30	TRBJ2-7	-	TGTGCCTGGAGTCTGCTAGGTCTCGCCGGCTACGAGCAGTACTTC	CAWSLLGLAGYEQYF